This T cell receptor beta chain is from a study of blood T cell repertoires in COVID-19. This clone is a singleton in its sample. Germline V gives CDR1 LGHNA, CDR2 YNFKEQ. V shed 7 bases and J 2 bases; nucleotides not matched to a gene: 9. The CDR3 has 15 residues. Profiled with immunoSEQ multiplex PCR; TCRdb holds only in-frame clones, not every one. The table shows about 250,000 clones, with 86% occurring only once. V gene TRBV4-2 combines with J gene TRBJ2-3, with 7 bases identical to TRBD1. The source material was peripheral blood. The clonotype originates from an elderly woman with COVID-19, enrolled during active disease. The CDR3 sequence is CASTLNRGPTDTQYF. The CDR3, as DNA: TGTGCCAGCACTCTCAACAGGGGCCCCACAGATACGCAGTATTTT.